These 25 T cell receptor beta chains share one sample of origin, sequenced in a study of cytomegalovirus exposure and HLA in healthy donors. In the PCR, 60 Vbeta and 13 Jbeta primers were used. Only in-frame clones appear in the TCRdb table, and some are missing; sequencing was by immunoSEQ multiplex PCR. The repertoire includes some 190,000 clones, roughly a tenth of them detected once, and less than 1.5% sits in the top ten. Material: PBMCs. The source is a woman younger than 45 in good health and CMV-seropositive.

This clone showed up just a few times. The V gene is TRBV18, the J gene TRBJ1-5; D is unresolved. Germline V CDR1 and CDR2: KGHSH, LQKENI. The CDR3 is made up of 15 amino acids. The V end was cut by 3 bases, the J end by 1 base, with 10 bases between. The CDR3 nucleotides are TGTGCCAGCTCACCGAGCGGAGGAAGCAATCAGCCCCAGCATTTT. Translated: CASSPSGGSNQPQHF. Combining the CDR3 with reference TRBV18 and TRBJ1-5 gives the whole variable domain NAGVMQNPRHLVRRRGQEARLRCSPMKGHSHVYWYRQLPEEGLKFMVYLQKENIIDESGMPKERFSAEFPKEGPSILRIQQVVRGDSAAYFCASSPSGGSNQPQHFGDGTRLSIL.

This clone was observed a few times. V gene TRBV6-1 combines with J gene TRBJ2-7; a possible D gene is TRBD2 (5 bases). Germline V gene sequence: CDR1 MNHNS, CDR2 SASEGT. Trimming pared 7 bases from V and 3 bases from J, leaving 19 bases between. This CDR3 has 15 amino acids. The CDR3 loop reads CASIKAGPYNYEQYF. The CDR3 bases are TGTGCCAGCATAAAGGCGGGCCCCTACAACTACGAGCAGTACTTC.

This clone was counted between two and nine times. The chain carries TRBV6-6 and TRBJ2-1; D might be TRBD2 (6 bases). Germline CDR1 is MNHNY and CDR2 is SVGAGI (reference sequence). The CDR3 spans 13 residues. V gave up 11 bases and J gave up 10 bases, with 21 bases separating them. CDR3 sequence (DNA): TGTGCCGGTTCCCGTAGCGGACCCACCGAGCAGTTCTTC. Protein product: CAGSRSGPTEQFF.

This clone was detected only a few times. V usage is TRBV5-1 and J usage is TRBJ2-5; D might be TRBD1 (7 bases). V lost 0 bases to trimming and J lost 5 bases, with 17 bases between them. This CDR3 is 16 amino acids long. Germline V gene lookup returns CDR1 SGHRS and CDR2 YFSETQ. Written as DNA, the CDR3 is TGCGCCAGCAGCTTGGCTCCAGGGGGGATAGGGGAGACCCAGTACTTC. Translation gives CASSLAPGGIGETQYF. Complete variable domain (other parts from reference TRBV5-1 and TRBJ2-5): KAGVTQTPRYLIKTRGQQVTLSCSPISGHRSVSWYQQTPGQGLQFLFEYFSETQRNKGNFPGRFSGRQFSNSRSEMNVSTLELGDSALYLCASSLAPGGIGETQYFGPGTRLLVL.

This clone was counted only a few times. The chain joins TRBV19 to TRBJ1-5; possible D gene TRBD1, 6 bases. Trimming shortened V by 11 bases and J by 7 bases, and 12 bases separated the two germline ends. The germline V gene encodes CDR1 LNHDA and CDR2 SQIVND (reference sequence). This CDR3 region has 11 residues. The CDR3 is CAGEGGQPQHF. The CDR3, as DNA: TGTGCCGGGGAGGGGGGACAGCCCCAGCATTTT.

This clone came up a few times. The chain is built from TRBV5-6 and TRBJ2-2, with D maybe TRBD2 (5 bases). The germline gives CDR1 SGHDT, CDR2 YYEEEE. CDR3 length: 17 amino acids. The V end was cut by 0 bases, the J end by 3 bases, with 15 bases between. CDR3 nucleotide sequence: TGTGCCAGCAGCTTGGCTAGCCGAGAGGCCCACACCGGGGAGCTGTTTTTT. The encoded protein is CASSLASREAHTGELFF.

V is TRBV19 and J is TRBJ1-2; 8 bases line up with TRBD1. With 5 bases clipped from V and 4 bases from J, the junction kept 6 bases outside the gene matches. Germline V gene lookup returns CDR1 LNHDA and CDR2 SQIVND (reference sequence). The CDR3 length is 14 residues. For the CDR3, the DNA is TGTGCCAGTAGTCTGACAGGGGTTGGCTATGGCTACACCTTC. The encoded protein is CASSLTGVGYGYTF.

CDR3 in DNA: TGTGCCAGCACCAAGGACAGGAGTGGTAATCAGCCCCAGCATTTT. As protein: CASTKDRSGNQPQHF. The chain recombines TRBV6-1 with TRBJ1-5; 7 nucleotides line up with TRBD1. Per the germline V gene, CDR1 is MNHNS and CDR2 is SASEGT. The CDR3 runs 15 residues. V lost 7 bases and J lost 4; bases outside the gene matches: 10.

This clone has more than one count but fewer than ten. The same CDR3 also results from other DNA sequences found in this sample. V is TRBV2 and J is TRBJ2-6; TRBD2 might be the D (6 bases). This CDR3 has 15 residues. Germline CDR1 is SNHLY and CDR2 is FYNNEI. With 6 bases removed from V and 0 bases from J, the gap between germline ends came to 9 bases. Here the CDR3 DNA reads TGTGCCAGCAGCGCGGGGAGCTCTGGGGCCAACGTCCTGACTTTC. Amino acid sequence: CASSAGSSGANVLTF.

This chain joins TRBV21-1 and TRBJ2-7; the table names TRBD1, a call not compared with the DNA. TRBV21-1 is termed a pseudogene. This CDR3 is 12 amino acids long. The CDR3 loop is CASSKLAYEQYF. The DNA for the CDR3 is TGTGCCAGCAGCAAACTGGCTTACGAGCAGTACTTC.

V gene TRBV11-2 combines with J gene TRBJ2-7, with D uncertain. The CDR3 length is 15 residues. Germline V gene lookup returns CDR1 SGHAT and CDR2 FQNNGV. V was trimmed by 1 base and J by 2 bases, leaving 12 bases between them. The CDR3 protein is CASSLAPAPTYEQYF. As DNA, the CDR3 is TGTGCCAGCAGCTTAGCGCCAGCGCCGACCTACGAGCAGTACTTC.

V and J are TRBV5-1 and TRBJ1-1; the match to TRBD1 covers 9 bases. Germline V gene sequence: CDR1 SGHRS, CDR2 YFSETQ. This CDR3 has 15 residues. The ends lost 3 bases at V and 3 bases at J; junction bases unmatched: 6. The chain's CDR3 is CASSSIQGAYTEAFF. The CDR3, as DNA: TGCGCCAGCAGCTCCATACAGGGGGCGTACACTGAAGCTTTCTTT.

This clone was counted a few times. The chain employs TRBV7-3 and TRBJ2-1; 8 bases match TRBD2. CDR3 length: 14 residues. Germline CDR1 reads SGHTA; CDR2 reads FQGTGA. V was clipped by 2 bases and J by 5 bases; unmatched bases: 2. The CDR3 loop reads CASSLERGNNEQFF. CDR3 DNA: TGTGCCAGCAGCTTAGAGCGGGGGAACAATGAGCAGTTCTTC. The full variable domain, completed using reference TRBV7-3 and TRBJ2-1, is GAGVSQTPSNKVTEKGKYVELRCDPISGHTALYWYRQSLGQGPEFLIYFQGTGAADDSGLPNDRFFAVRPEGSVSTLKIQRTERGDSAVYLCASSLERGNNEQFFGPGTRLTVL.

This clone was seen a handful of times. This chain joins TRBV12-5 and TRBJ1-1; weak D call: TRBD1 (6 bases). CDR3 length: 13 residues. The V and J ends lost 7 bases and 5 bases respectively, with 14 bases between them. Germline-derived CDR1 and CDR2 are LGHNT and FRNRAP. The CDR3 is CASDDRPGTEAFF. The CDR3 DNA is TGTGCTAGTGACGACAGGCCCGGGACTGAAGCTTTCTTT.

This clone occurred a few times. This chain links TRBV5-4 with TRBJ1-1; no firm D call. The germline V gene has CDR1 SGHNT and CDR2 YYREEE (reference sequence). V was shortened by 5 bases and J by 3 bases, with 8 bases between the two germline ends. The CDR3 extends over 12 amino acids. CDR3 DNA: TGTGCCAGCAGGTGGGAGGACACTGAAGCTTTCTTT. It encodes CASRWEDTEAFF.

This clone was found a few times. This chain links TRBV5-1 with TRBJ2-1; D possibly corresponds to TRBD1 (6 bases). The V and J ends lost 0 bases and 0 bases respectively, with 7 bases between them. Germline lookup yields CDR1 SGHRS and CDR2 YFSETQ. The CDR3 is made up of 15 amino acids. CDR3 nucleotides: TGCGCCAGCAGCTTGGGAGGGGGCTCCTACAATGAGCAGTTCTTC. It codes for CASSLGGGSYNEQFF.

This chain connects TRBV7-6 to TRBJ2-5; 9 nucleotides match TRBD2. The germline V gene encodes CDR1 SGHVS and CDR2 FNYEAQ. CDR3 length: 15 residues. Unmatched junction bases numbered 14, after V lost 7 bases and J lost 8 bases. The CDR3 region has the DNA TGTGCCAGCACCACCTATGGAGTAGCGGGAGATACCCAGTACTTC. It is translated as CASTTYGVAGDTQYF.

The chain carries TRBV6-1 and TRBJ2-6, with 9 bases lining up with TRBD2. Germline CDR1 MNHNS, CDR2 SASEGT. With 8 bases clipped from V and 7 bases from J, the junction kept 6 bases outside the gene matches. The CDR3 length is 14 residues. CDR3 amino acids: CASPAGTSANVLTF. The CDR3 nucleotides read TGTGCCAGCCCGGCCGGGACTAGCGCCAACGTCCTGACTTTC.

This chain joins TRBV29-1 and TRBJ2-7; 9 bases are a match to TRBD1. Germline trimming cut 0 bases from V and 1 base from J; bases unmatched to any gene: 1. The CDR3 loop spans 14 amino acids. Germline loops: CDR1 SQVTM, CDR2 ANQGSEA. CDR3 sequence reads: CSVEDGQGSYEQYF. The CDR3 DNA sequence: TGCAGCGTTGAAGACGGACAGGGGTCCTACGAGCAGTACTTC.

The chain employs TRBV10-3 and TRBJ1-1, with a possible D match to TRBD1 (6 bases). V lost 9 bases to trimming and J lost 6 bases, with 17 bases between them. Per the germline V gene, CDR1 is ENHRY and CDR2 is SYGVKD. CDR3 size: 13 residues. This CDR3 reads CAISRMTGAEAFF. The DNA of the CDR3 is TGTGCCATTAGCCGGATGACAGGAGCTGAAGCTTTCTTT.

The chain uses TRBV5-1 and TRBJ2-3, with TRBD2 identical over 9 bases. Trimming at V came to 1 base and at J to 6 bases, leaving 9 bases not matched to a gene. Looked up from germline, CDR1 is SGHRS and CDR2 is YFSETQ. CDR3 size: 16 residues. The DNA for the CDR3 is TGCGCCAGCAGCTTGCAACTAGCGGGTCCCTGGGATACGCAGTATTTT. This sequence encodes CASSLQLAGPWDTQYF.

For the CDR3, the DNA is TGTGCCAGCAGCATCCTGAGACAGGGGTCCGGAAACACCATATATTTT. Protein product: CASSILRQGSGNTIYF. This chain links TRBV5-6 with TRBJ1-3; the match to TRBD1 covers 8 bases. The CDR3 length is 16 residues. V lost 4 bases and J lost 4; bases outside the gene matches: 10. From germline, CDR1 is SGHDT and CDR2 YYEEEE.

The rearrangement links TRBV6-1 to TRBJ2-7; D perhaps matches TRBD2 (6 bases). The CDR3 is 15 amino acids. Germline CDR1 is MNHNS and CDR2 is SASEGT. The V gene lost 0 bases and the J gene lost 2 bases, with 11 bases spanning the gap. The CDR3 region is CASSEAGAGTYEQYF. The CDR3 nucleotides are TGTGCCAGCAGTGAAGCCGGGGCGGGGACCTACGAGCAGTACTTC.

This clone was detected a few times. J is TRBJ2-3 and V is TRBV27; 7 bases fit TRBD1. V shed 6 bases, J shed 1 base, and the junction held 7 bases outside the gene matches. CDR3 length: 15 residues. CDR1 and CDR2 (germline): MNHEY, SMNVEV (reference sequence). CDR3 nucleotides: TGTGCCAGCAGCACGGGACAGCCAGGCACAGATACGCAGTATTTT. The encoded protein is CASSTGQPGTDTQYF.

This chain joins TRBV7-9 and TRBJ2-1, with 8 nucleotides matching TRBD2. Germline CDR1 SEHNR, CDR2 FQNEAQ (reference sequence). The trim removed 8 bases at V and 9 bases at J, leaving 9 bases unmatched. The length of the CDR3 is 13 residues. The CDR3 DNA follows: TGTGCCAGCGGAGCGAGCGGGAGTATTGAGCAGTTCTTC. It is translated as CASGASGSIEQFF.